This section outlines one T cell receptor (beta chain) sequence together with its context. The CDR3 is 12 amino acids. Germline V gives CDR1 MNHNY, CDR2 SVGAGI (reference sequence). V shed 7 bases and J shed 6 bases, with 12 bases lying between them. The method was immunoSEQ multiplex PCR; TCRdb's version includes in-frame clones alone and lacks a portion of them. Altogether more than 15,000 clones are present, more than 75% being singletons, with the ten largest covering less than 25%. The data originate from a study of blood T cell repertoires in COVID-19. The chain couples TRBV6-6 to TRBJ1-2; tentative D call: TRBD1 (5 bases). The TCR originated in a man between 60 and 75 years old with active or convalescent COVID-19. The sequencing sample was made of peripheral blood. CDR3 loop: CASTPGLDGYTF. CDR3 DNA sequence: TGTGCCAGCACCCCAGGGTTGGATGGCTACACCTTC.